This T cell receptor beta chain was found in a study of shared clonotypes between healthy human individuals (dated by TCRdb to about 2020). Background on the whole study: The cohort comprised a couple of women and a few men aged 18 to 49 years. For each donor, three plates each were used for CD4 naive and CD4 memory, two plates were used for CD8 naive, and one plate was used for CD8 memory. To estimate repertoire size and how much clonotypes are shared between individuals, the study performed deep sequencing of blood TCR repertoires from roughly five healthy adults. Libraries were prepared and TCR repertoires were sequenced by different laboratories using diverse techniques, in order to increase sequencing depth and limit assay-specific biases. Each donor's leukapheresis produced roughly between about 0.8 and 8.9 billion PBMCs. Study-level results and caveats: Across a handful of donors, around 5% of naive CD4, 3% to 4% of naive CD8, 2% to 2.5% of memory CD4, and roughly 0.4% of memory CD8 clonotypes were shared. Even with the large sequencing depth, rarefaction of the sorted-subset datasets indicated that sequencing was incomplete. Because the study included a small number of donors, the genetic and exposure-history diversity represented was limited. Only blood was sampled, and tissue TCR repertoires likely differ from those in blood. Based on pairwise subsampling, the degree of clonotype sharing among donors was expected to be affected by sequencing depth. Larger estimated clonotype richness was generally found for naive subsets than for memory subsets. Higher generation probabilities were observed for clonotypes shared by all four sorted-subset donors than for non-shared clonotypes.

The donors were healthy, HIV-negative adults with no recently reported acute infections or vaccinations. Only Caucasian adults living in Nashville, Tennessee, USA were represented among the donors. Magnetic negative selection was used to enrich CD4+ T cells, after which naive cells were positively selected on CD45RA and the negative fraction became the memory subset. After blood collection by leukapheresis, PBMCs were isolated using Ficoll-Histopaque density gradient centrifugation and then cryopreserved in the vapor phase of liquid nitrogen. Analytical flow cytometry was used to check the purity and quantity of every magnetically sorted T cell population. Genomic DNA was isolated from every sorted fraction and measured by UV absorbance on a Nanodrop 2000c. Remarks on this clone: Its target antigen remains unknown. The record has no base qualities; no much larger clone is one base away.

Using the deep immunoSEQ assay, multiplex PCR amplified TCR CDR3 regions from genomic DNA. Genomic DNA extracted from each cell subset was distributed evenly over all wells of several immunoSEQ 96-well plates, and each plate served as one replicate. Each replicate PCR for sorted subsets received roughly 200 ng genomic DNA, equal to about 30,000 T cell genomes. Purified libraries were measured with a Qubit 3.0 fluorometer, size-checked on a Bioanalyzer 2100, and measured again with the KAPA Library Quantification kit. Every immunoSEQ 96-well plate was sequenced on a separate single-read 150-cycle Illumina NextSeq 550 flow cell. Regarding the original processing steps: Because the immunoSEQ output held only junctional sequences and lacked quality scores, the filtering could not match the filtering applied to full-length reads. Sequences were annotated with PyIR, a Python wrapper for IgBLAST v1.9, and V/J genes and CDR3 were assigned using IMGT germline references. Any read was removed if the V/J assignment was weak (E-value above 1e-6), the CDR3 was missing, or the read contained stop codons, out-of-frame junctions, or ambiguous translated residues. A V3J clonotype was defined by an identical inferred V gene, J gene, and CDR3 amino acid sequence. To compute the percentage overlap between repertoires, the number of shared unique clonotypes was divided by the size of the smaller repertoire. Richness of each repertoire was evaluated using RTK rarefaction, the Chao1 estimator, and Recon v2.1 estimates of unobserved clonotypes. Generation probabilities were computed with OLGA for all TCRbeta clonotypes obtained by the gDNA method from several donors. This immuneACCESS table, as held by TCRdb, lists in-frame sequences with V and J called but not all clones. Of the missing ones, under half trace to an unresolved V gene in checked studies; the others have no known cause. Clonal size and the V and J genes are those of that table, whereas D and trimming came from the DNA. This sample comprises fewer than 1.8 million clones, around 98.5% of them detected only once. The ten biggest clones cover 0.36% of the sample.

This TCR was recovered from a man aged 25-45 years in good health. Source material: naive CD4+ T cells sorted from blood. The cell subset or site tag for this specimen amounts to: CD45RA+ positively selected.

Here is the DNA: TGCGCCAGCAGTGAGTTAGCTAGCGGGAGATTCCTAGATACGCAGTATTTT. Its protein product is CASSELASGRFLDTQYF. The receptor chain draws on TRBV10-1 and TRBJ2-3, with 10 bases aligning to TRBD2. CDR3 length: 17 amino acids, cysteine to phenylalanine. The only DNA kept is the CDR3, 51 bases in frame from the first base. V and J are trimmed by 1 base and 5 bases, and the gene matches miss 9 bases of the junction. The germline V gene (reference sequence) yields WNHNN for CDR1 and SYGVQD for CDR2.